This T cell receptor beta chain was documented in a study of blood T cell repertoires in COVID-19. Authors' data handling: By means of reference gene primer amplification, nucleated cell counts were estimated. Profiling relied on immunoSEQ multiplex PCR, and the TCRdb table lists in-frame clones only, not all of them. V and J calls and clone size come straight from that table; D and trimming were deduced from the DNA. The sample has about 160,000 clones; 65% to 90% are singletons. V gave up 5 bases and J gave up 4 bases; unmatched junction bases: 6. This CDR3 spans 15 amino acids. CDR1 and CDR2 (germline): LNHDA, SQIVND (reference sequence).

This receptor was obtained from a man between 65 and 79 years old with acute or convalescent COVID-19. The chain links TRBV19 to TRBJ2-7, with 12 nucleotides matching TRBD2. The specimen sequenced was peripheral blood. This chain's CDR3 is CASSSRLAGVYEQYF. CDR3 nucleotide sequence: TGTGCCAGTAGTTCCCGACTAGCGGGAGTATACGAGCAGTACTTC.